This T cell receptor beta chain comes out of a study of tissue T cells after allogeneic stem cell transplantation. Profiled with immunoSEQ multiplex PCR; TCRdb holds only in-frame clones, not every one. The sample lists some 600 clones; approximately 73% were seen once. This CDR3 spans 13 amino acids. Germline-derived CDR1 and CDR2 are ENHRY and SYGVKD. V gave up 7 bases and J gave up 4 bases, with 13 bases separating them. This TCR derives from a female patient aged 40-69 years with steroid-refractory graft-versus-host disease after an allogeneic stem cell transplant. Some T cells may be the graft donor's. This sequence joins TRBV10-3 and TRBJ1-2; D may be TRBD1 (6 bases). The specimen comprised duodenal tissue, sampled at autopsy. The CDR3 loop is CAITTGTPYGYTF. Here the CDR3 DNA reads TGTGCCATCACCACCGGGACACCCTATGGCTACACCTTC.